Listed here are 5 T cell receptor beta chains from one sample, sequenced in a study of blood T cell repertoires in COVID-19. TCRdb's copy holds only in-frame clones and misses some; the assay was immunoSEQ multiplex PCR. Among about 160,000 clones listed, approximately 83% were seen once. Specimen: peripheral blood. These receptor sequences come from a woman in her sixties or seventies with acute or convalescent COVID-19.

The chain has TRBV9 and TRBJ1-3; no clear D. Germline lookup yields CDR1 SGDLS and CDR2 YYNGEE. V dropped 6 bases and J dropped 0 bases, with 16 bases sitting between them. The CDR3 runs to 16 residues. The CDR3 here is CASTQGLPSSGNTIYF. The DNA of the CDR3 is TGTGCCAGCACCCAAGGACTTCCGAGCTCTGGAAACACCATATATTTT. Complete variable domain (other parts from reference TRBV9 and TRBJ1-3): DSGVTQTPKHLITATGQRVTLRCSPRSGDLSVYWYQQSLDQGLQFLIQYYNGEERAKGNILERFSAQQFPDLHSELNLSSLELGDSALYFCASTQGLPSSGNTIYFGEGSWLTVV.

The chain links TRBV9 to TRBJ2-7, with 10 bases fitting TRBD1. The V and J ends lost 0 bases and 7 bases, in that order; junction bases with no gene match: 4. Germline loops: CDR1 SGDLS, CDR2 YYNGEE. The CDR3 runs to 14 residues. The chain's CDR3 is CASSVGDRGGEQYF. In DNA, the CDR3 is TGTGCCAGCAGCGTAGGGGACAGGGGAGGTGAGCAGTACTTC.

The rearrangement joins TRBV12-5 to TRBJ1-1, with 7 bases that match TRBD1. Germline CDR1 and CDR2: LGHNT and FRNRAP. Unmatched junction bases numbered 1, after V lost 1 base and J lost 5 bases. The CDR3 is 13 residues long. In DNA form, the CDR3 reads TGTGCTAGTGGTTTGGGGACAGGAACTGAAGCTTTCTTT. Residues: CASGLGTGTEAFF.

The J gene is TRBJ1-6, the V gene TRBV11-2; weak D call: TRBD1 (6 bases). This CDR3 comprises 15 residues. Trimming shortened V by 1 base and J by 9 bases, and 13 bases separated the two germline ends. Germline V CDR1 and CDR2: SGHAT, FQNNGV. CDR3 amino acids: CASSLVVGAGSPLHF. In nucleotides, the CDR3 is TGTGCCAGCAGCTTAGTGGTGGGGGCTGGTTCACCCCTCCACTTT.

V usage is TRBV9 and J usage is TRBJ2-7; 9 positions agree with TRBD1. This CDR3 has 13 residues. Trimming removed 0 bases from V and 9 bases from J; junction bases left unmatched: 4. Looked up from germline, CDR1 is SGDLS and CDR2 is YYNGEE. CDR3 sequence: CASSVETGGVQYF. The CDR3 bases are TGTGCCAGCAGCGTAGAGACAGGGGGTGTGCAGTACTTC. The full variable domain, completed using reference TRBV9 and TRBJ2-7, is DSGVTQTPKHLITATGQRVTLRCSPRSGDLSVYWYQQSLDQGLQFLIQYYNGEERAKGNILERFSAQQFPDLHSELNLSSLELGDSALYFCASSVETGGVQYFGPGTRLTVT.